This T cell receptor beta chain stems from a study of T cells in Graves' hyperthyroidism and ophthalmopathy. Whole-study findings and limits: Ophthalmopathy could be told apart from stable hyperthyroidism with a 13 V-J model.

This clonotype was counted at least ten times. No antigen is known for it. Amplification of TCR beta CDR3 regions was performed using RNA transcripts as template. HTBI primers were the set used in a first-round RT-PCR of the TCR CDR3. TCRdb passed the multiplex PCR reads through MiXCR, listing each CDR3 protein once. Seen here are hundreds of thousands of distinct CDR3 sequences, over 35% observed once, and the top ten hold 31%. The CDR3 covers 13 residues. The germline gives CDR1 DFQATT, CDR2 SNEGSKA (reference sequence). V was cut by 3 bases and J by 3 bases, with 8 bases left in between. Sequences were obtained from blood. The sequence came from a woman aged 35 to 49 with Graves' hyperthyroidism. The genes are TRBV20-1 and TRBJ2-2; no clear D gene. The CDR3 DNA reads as TGCAGTGCTAGCTACCGACACACCGGGGAGCTGTTTTTT. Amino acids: CSASYRHTGELFF.